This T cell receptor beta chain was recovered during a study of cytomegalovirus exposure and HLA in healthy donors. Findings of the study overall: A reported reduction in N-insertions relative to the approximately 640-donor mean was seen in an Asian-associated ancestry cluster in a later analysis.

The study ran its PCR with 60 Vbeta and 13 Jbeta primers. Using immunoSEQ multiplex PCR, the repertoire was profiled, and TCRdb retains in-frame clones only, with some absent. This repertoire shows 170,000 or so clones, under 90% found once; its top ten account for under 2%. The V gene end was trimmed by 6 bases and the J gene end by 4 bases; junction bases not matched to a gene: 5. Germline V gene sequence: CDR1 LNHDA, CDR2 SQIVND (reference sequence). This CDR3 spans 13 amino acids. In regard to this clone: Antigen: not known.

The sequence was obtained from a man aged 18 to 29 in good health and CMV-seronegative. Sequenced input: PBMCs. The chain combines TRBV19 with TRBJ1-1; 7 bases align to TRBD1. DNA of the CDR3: TGTGCCAGTAGATCACAGGGGCGCACTGAAGCTTTCTTT. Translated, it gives CASRSQGRTEAFF.